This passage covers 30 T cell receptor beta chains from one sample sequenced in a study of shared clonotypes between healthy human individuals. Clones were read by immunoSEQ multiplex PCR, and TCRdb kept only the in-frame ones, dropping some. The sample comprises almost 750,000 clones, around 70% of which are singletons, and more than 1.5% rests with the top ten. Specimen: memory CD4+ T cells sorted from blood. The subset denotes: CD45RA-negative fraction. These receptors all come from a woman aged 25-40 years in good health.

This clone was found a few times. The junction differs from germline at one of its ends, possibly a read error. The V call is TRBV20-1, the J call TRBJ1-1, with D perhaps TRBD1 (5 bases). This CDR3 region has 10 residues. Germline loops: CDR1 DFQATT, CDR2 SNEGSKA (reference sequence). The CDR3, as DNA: TGCAGTACCGCAGCCTACCAAGACAGCTTT. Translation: CSTAAYQDSF.

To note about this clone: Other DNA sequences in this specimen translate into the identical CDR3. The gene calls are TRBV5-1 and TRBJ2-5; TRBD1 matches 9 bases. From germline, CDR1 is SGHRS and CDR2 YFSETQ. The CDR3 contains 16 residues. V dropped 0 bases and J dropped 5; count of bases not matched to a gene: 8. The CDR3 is CASSLVQGAAVETQYF. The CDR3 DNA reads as TGCGCCAGCAGCTTGGTACAGGGGGCTGCCGTGGAGACCCAGTACTTC. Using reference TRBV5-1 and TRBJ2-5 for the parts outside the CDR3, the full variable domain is KAGVTQTPRYLIKTRGQQVTLSCSPISGHRSVSWYQQTPGQGLQFLFEYFSETQRNKGNFPGRFSGRQFSNSRSEMNVSTLELGDSALYLCASSLVQGAAVETQYFGPGTRLLVL.

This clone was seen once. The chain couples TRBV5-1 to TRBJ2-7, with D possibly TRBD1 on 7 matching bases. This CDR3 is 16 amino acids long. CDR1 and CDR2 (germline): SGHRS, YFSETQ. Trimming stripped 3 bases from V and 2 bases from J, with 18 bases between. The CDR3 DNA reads TGCGCCAGCAGCTATGGGCCGCGGGACAGTACCTACGAGCAGTACTTC. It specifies CASSYGPRDSTYEQYF.

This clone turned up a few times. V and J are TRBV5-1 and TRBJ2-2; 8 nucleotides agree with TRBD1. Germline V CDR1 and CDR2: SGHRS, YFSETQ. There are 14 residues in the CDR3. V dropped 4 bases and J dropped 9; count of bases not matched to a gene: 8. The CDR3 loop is CASSIEGQGRELFF. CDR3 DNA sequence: TGCGCCAGCAGCATAGAAGGACAGGGCCGGGAGCTGTTTTTT.

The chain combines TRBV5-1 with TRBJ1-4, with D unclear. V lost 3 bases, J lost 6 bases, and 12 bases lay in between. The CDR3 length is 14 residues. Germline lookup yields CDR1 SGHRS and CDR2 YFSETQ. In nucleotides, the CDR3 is TGCGCCAGCAGCTCCGGACGAAACGATGAAAAACTGTTTTTT. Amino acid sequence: CASSSGRNDEKLFF. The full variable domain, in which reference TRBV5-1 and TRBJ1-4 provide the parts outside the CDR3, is KAGVTQTPRYLIKTRGQQVTLSCSPISGHRSVSWYQQTPGQGLQFLFEYFSETQRNKGNFPGRFSGRQFSNSRSEMNVSTLELGDSALYLCASSSGRNDEKLFFGSGTQLSVL.

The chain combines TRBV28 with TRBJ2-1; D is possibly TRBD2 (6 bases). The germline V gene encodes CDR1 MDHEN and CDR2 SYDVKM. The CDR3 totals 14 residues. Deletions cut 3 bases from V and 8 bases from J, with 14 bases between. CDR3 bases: TGTGCCAGCAGTTTCAGGGCAGGGAGGCATGAGCAGTTCTTC. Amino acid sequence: CASSFRAGRHEQFF.

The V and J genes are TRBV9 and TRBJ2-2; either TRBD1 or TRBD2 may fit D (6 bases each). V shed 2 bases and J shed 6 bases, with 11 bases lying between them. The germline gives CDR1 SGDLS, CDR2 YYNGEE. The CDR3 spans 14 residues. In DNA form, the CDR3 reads TGTGCCAGCAGCGTGACGGGGGCTCCCGGGGAGCTGTTTTTT. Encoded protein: CASSVTGAPGELFF.

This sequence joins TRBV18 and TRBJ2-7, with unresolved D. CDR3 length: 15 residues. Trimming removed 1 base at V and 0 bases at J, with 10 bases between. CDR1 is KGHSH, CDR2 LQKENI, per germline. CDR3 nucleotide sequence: TGTGCCAGCTCACCACTTGCTCTCAGCTCCTACGAGCAGTACTTC. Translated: CASSPLALSSYEQYF.

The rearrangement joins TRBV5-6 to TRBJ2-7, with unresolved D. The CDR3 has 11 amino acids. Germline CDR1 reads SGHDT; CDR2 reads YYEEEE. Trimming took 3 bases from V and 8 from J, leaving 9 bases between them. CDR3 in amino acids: CASSSQRKQYF. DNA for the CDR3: TGTGCCAGCAGCTCGCAGCGTAAGCAGTACTTC.

CDR3: CAWGTNLAQPQHF. The CDR3, as DNA: TGTGCCTGGGGAACCAATCTCGCCCAGCCCCAGCATTTT. This chain joins TRBV30 and TRBJ1-5, with D unresolved. Germline V gene lookup returns CDR1 GTSNPN and CDR2 SVGIG (reference sequence). This CDR3 is 13 amino acids long. V was clipped by 5 bases and J by 7 bases, with 15 bases between them.

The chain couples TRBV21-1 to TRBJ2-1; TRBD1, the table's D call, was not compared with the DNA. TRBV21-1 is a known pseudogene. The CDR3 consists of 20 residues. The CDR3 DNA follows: TGTGCCAGCAGCAGGGACAGGGATTTTGCGGGAGCTGGGTCGGACAATGAGCAGTTCTTC. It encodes CASSRDRDFAGAGSDNEQFF.

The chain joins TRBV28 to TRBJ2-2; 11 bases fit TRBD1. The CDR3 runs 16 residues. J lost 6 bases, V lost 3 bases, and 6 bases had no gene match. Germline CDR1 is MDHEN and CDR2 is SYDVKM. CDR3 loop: CASSLQGQGVSGELFF. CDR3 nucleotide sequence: TGTGCCAGCAGTTTGCAGGGACAGGGGGTCTCCGGGGAGCTGTTTTTT.

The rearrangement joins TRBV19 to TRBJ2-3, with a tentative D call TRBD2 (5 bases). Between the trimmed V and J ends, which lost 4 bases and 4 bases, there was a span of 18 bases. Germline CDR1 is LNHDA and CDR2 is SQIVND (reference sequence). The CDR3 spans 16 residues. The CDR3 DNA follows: TGTGCCAGTAGTACAATTTTCGGGAAGGAGGCAGATACGCAGTATTTT. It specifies CASSTIFGKEADTQYF.

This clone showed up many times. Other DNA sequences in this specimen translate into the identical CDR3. The CDR3 is CASSEGQPVSYEQYF. The CDR3 nucleotides read TGTGCCAGCAGTGAAGGACAGCCAGTGTCCTACGAGCAGTACTTC. This chain joins TRBV2 and TRBJ2-7; maybe TRBD1 (5 bases). The CDR3 loop spans 15 amino acids. Trimming took off 1 base at V and 1 base at J, with 11 bases between the two ends. Germline V CDR1 and CDR2: SNHLY, FYNNEI. Full variable domain (outside the CDR3, taken from reference TRBV2 and TRBJ2-7): EPEVTQTPSHQVTQMGQEVILRCVPISNHLYFYWYRQILGQKVEFLVSFYNNEISEKSEIFDDQFSVERPDGSNFTLKIRSTKLEDSAMYFCASSEGQPVSYEQYFGPGTRLTVT.

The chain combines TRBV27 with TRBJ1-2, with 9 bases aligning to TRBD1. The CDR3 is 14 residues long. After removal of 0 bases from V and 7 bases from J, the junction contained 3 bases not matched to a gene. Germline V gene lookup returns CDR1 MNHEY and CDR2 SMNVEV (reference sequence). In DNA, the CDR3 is TGTGCCAGCAGTTTATCCGACAGGGGGTTTGGCTACACCTTC. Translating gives CASSLSDRGFGYTF.

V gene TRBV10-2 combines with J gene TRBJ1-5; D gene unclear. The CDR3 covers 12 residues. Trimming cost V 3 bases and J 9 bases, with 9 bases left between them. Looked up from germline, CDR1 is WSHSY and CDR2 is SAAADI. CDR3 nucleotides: TGCGCCAGCAGTGAACCCCTTGGGCCCCAGCATTTT. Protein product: CASSEPLGPQHF.

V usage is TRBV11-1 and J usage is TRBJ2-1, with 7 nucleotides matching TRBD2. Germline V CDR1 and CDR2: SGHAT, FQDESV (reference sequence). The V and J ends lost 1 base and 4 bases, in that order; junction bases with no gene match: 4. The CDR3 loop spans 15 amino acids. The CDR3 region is CASSLGRGGYNEQFF. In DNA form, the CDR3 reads TGTGCCAGCAGCTTAGGGAGGGGAGGGTACAATGAGCAGTTCTTC.

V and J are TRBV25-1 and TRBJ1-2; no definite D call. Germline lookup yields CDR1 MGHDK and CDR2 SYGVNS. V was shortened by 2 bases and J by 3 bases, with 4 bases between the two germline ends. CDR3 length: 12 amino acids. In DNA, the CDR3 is TGTGCCAGCAGTGAAACGGACTATGGCTACACCTTC. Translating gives CASSETDYGYTF.

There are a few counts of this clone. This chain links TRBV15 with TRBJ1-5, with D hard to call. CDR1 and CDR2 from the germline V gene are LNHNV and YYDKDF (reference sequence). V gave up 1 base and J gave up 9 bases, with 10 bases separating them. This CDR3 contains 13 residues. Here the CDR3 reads CATSRGEIRPQHF. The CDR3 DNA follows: TGTGCCACCAGCAGAGGGGAGATTCGGCCCCAGCATTTT.

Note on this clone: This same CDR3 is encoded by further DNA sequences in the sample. CDR3 bases: TGTGCCACCAGCAGAGTGGGCAATCAGCCCCAGCATTTT. It is translated as CATSRVGNQPQHF. The J gene is TRBJ1-5, the V gene TRBV15; D unresolved. This CDR3 contains 13 residues. The germline V and J ends were trimmed by 1 base and 2 bases, with 3 bases remaining between them. Germline-derived CDR1 and CDR2 are LNHNV and YYDKDF (reference sequence).

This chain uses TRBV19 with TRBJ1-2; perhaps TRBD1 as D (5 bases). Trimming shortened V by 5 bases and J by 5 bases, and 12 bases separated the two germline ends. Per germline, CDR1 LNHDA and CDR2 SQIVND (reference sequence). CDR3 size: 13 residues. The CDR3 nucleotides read TGTGCCAGTAGTCCTAGACAGCTTTATGGCTACACCTTC. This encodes CASSPRQLYGYTF.

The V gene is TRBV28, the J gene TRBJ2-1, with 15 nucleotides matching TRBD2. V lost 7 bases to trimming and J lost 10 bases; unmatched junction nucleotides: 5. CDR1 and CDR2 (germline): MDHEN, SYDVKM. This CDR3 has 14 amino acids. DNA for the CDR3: TGTGCCAGCATTGGGACTAGCGGGAGGTACGAGCAGTTCTTC. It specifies CASIGTSGRYEQFF.

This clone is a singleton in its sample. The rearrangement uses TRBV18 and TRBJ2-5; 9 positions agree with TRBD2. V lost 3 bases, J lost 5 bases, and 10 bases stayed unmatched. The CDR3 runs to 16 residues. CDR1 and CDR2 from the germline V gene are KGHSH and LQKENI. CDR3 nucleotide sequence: TGTGCCAGCTCACCTCTAGCGGGGCCCGCCGTGGAGACCCAGTACTTC. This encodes CASSPLAGPAVETQYF.

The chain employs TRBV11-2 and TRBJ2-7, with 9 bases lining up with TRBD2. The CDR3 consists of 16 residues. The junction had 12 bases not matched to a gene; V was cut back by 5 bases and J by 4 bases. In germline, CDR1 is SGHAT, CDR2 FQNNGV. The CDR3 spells CASSPYLSGSFYEQYF. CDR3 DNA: TGTGCCAGCAGCCCATACCTTAGCGGGAGTTTTTACGAGCAGTACTTC.

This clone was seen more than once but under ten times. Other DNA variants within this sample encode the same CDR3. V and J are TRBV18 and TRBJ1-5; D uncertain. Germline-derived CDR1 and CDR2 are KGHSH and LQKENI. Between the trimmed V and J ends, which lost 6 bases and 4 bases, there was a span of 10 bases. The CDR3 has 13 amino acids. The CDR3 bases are TGTGCCAGCTCTCAAGGAATTAATCAGCCCCAGCATTTT. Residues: CASSQGINQPQHF.

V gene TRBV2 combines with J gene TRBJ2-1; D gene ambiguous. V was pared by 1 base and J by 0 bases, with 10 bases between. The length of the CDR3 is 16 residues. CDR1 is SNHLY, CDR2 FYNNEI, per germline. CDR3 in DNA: TGTGCCAGCAGTGAAGTGGGTGCCTACTCCTACAATGAGCAGTTCTTC. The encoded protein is CASSEVGAYSYNEQFF.

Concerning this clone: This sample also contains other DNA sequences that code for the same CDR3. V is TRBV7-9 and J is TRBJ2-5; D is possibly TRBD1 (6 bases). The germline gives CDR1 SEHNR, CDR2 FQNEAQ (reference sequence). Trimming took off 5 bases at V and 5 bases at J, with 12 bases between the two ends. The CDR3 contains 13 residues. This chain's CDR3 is CASSLGQRETQYF. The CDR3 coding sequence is TGTGCCAGCAGCCTAGGACAGAGGGAGACCCAGTACTTC.

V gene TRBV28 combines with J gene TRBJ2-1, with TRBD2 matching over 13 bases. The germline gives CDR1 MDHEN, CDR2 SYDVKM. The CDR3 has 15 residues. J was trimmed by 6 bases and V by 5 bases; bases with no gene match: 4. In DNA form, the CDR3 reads TGTGCCAGCAGTCCACTAGCGGGAGGGGGCAATGAGCAGTTCTTC. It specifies CASSPLAGGGNEQFF.

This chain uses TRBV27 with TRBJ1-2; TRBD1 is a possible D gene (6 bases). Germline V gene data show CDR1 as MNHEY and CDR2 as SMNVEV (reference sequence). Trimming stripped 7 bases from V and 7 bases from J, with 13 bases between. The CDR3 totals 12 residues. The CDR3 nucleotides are TGTGCCAGCAAGGGGGTCTCAGGTGGCTACACCTTC. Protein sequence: CASKGVSGGYTF.

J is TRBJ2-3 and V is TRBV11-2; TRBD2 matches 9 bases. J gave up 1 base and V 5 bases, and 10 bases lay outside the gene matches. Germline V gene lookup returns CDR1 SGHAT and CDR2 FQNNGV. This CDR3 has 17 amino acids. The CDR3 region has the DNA TGTGCCAGCAGCCCGCGCCTGACTAGCGGAGGCACAGATACGCAGTATTTT. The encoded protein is CASSPRLTSGGTDTQYF.